This TCR beta chain was found in a study of Graves' ophthalmopathy and Graves' hyperthyroidism. The study recruited hyperthyroidism patients aged 18 to 65 who were newly diagnosed, under 2 months' duration. PBMCs stemmed from over 8.5 ml of fresh peripheral blood. Amplified material comprised TCR beta CDR3 regions derived from RNA transcripts. Following a first-round RT-PCR that used HTBI primers, a second-round multiplex PCR was carried out. TCRdb processed the multiplex PCR reads anew with MiXCR; each CDR3 protein has one entry. The sample has a few hundred thousand distinct CDR3 sequences, approximately 18% seen once. This clonotype was seen only a few times. Trimming stripped 3 bases from V and 1 base from J, with 15 bases between. Germline loops: CDR1 DFQATT, CDR2 SNEGSKA (reference sequence). The CDR3 extends over 15 amino acids.

The clonotype comes from an adult woman with stable Graves' hyperthyroidism. The V gene is TRBV20-1, the J gene TRBJ1-1; D is possibly TRBD1 (6 bases). Material for sequencing was peripheral blood. The DNA of the CDR3 is TGCAGTGCTAGCAATCGACAGGATGGGAACACTGAAGCTTTCTTT. This gives the protein CSASNRQDGNTEAFF.